The T cell receptor beta chain described here comes from a study of blood T cell repertoires in COVID-19. Libraries were prepared by immunoSEQ multiplex PCR; TCRdb keeps only in-frame clonotypes and omits some of them. The data contain roughly 460,000 clones, 85% to 90% of them singletons. Germline assignment: CDR1 SEHNR and CDR2 FQNEAQ (reference sequence). The CDR3 length is 15 residues. V was shortened by 5 bases and J by 0 bases, with 14 bases between the two germline ends. The sample comprised peripheral blood. The origin of this receptor is a man aged 18 to 30 with COVID-19, enrolled during active disease. V is TRBV7-9 and J is TRBJ2-7; no clear D gene. This CDR3 is CASSIEERPSYEQYF. The CDR3 DNA reads TGTGCCAGCAGCATAGAGGAGCGACCCTCCTACGAGCAGTACTTC.